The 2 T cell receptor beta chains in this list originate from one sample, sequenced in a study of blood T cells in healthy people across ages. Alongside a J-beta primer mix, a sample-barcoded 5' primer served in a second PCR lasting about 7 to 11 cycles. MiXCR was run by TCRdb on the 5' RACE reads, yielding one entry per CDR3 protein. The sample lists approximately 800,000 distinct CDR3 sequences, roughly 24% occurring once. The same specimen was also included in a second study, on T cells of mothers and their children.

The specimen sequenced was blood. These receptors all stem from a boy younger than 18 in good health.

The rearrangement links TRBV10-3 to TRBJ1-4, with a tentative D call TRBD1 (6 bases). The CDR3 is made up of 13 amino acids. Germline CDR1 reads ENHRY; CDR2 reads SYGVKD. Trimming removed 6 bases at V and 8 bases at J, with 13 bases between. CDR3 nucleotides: TGTGCCATCAGGGACAGCGGATTAGAAAAACTGTTTTTT. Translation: CAIRDSGLEKLFF.

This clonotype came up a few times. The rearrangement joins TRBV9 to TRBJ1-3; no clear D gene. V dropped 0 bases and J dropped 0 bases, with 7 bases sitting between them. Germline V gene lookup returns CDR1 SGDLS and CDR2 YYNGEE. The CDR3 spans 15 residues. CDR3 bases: TGTGCCAGCAGCGTAGTAGGGTCCTCTGGAAACACCATATATTTT. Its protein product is CASSVVGSSGNTIYF.